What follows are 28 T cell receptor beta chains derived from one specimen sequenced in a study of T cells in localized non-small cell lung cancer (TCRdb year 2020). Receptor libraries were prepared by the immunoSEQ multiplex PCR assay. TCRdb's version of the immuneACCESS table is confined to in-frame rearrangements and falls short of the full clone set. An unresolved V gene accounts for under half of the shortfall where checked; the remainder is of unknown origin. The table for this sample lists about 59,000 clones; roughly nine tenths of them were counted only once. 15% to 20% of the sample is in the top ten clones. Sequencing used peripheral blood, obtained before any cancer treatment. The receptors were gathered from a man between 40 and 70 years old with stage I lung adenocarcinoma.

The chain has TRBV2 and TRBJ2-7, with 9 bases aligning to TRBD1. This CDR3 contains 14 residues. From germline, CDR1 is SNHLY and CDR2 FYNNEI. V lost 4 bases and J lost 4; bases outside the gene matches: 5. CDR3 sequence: CASSVTGGRYEQYF. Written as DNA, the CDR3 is TGTGCCAGCAGTGTGACAGGGGGTCGGTACGAGCAGTACTTC.

This CDR3 is CSARDKRGYTF. DNA of the CDR3: TGCAGTGCTAGAGACAAAAGGGGCTACACCTTC. This sequence joins TRBV20-1 and TRBJ1-2, with no clear D. The V gene's germline CDR1 is DFQATT and CDR2 SNEGSKA (reference sequence). The V end lost 0 bases, the J end lost 8 bases, and 7 bases lay between the germline ends. The CDR3 is made up of 11 amino acids.

CDR3 amino acids: CASSRETGTSDEQFF. CDR3 nucleotide sequence: TGTGCCAGCAGCCGAGAAACCGGGACTAGCGATGAGCAGTTCTTC. The gene calls are TRBV4-2 and TRBJ2-1; 10 bases fit TRBD2. The CDR3 totals 15 residues. J was trimmed by 8 bases and V by 4 bases; bases with no gene match: 8. Germline V gene data show CDR1 as LGHNA and CDR2 as YNFKEQ.

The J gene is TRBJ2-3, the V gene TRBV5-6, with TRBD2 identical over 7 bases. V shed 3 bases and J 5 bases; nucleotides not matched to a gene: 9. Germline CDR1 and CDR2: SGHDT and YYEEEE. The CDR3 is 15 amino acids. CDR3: CASSSGGSLGDTQYF. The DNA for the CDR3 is TGTGCCAGCAGCTCCGGCGGGAGTTTGGGAGATACGCAGTATTTT.

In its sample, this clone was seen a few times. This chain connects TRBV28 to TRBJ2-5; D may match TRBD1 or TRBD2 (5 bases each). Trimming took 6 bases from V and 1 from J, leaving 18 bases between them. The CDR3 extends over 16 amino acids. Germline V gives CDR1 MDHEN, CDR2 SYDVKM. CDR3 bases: TGTGCCAGCAGGCCCTCCGGGACCCACCTCCAAGAGACCCAGTACTTC. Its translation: CASRPSGTHLQETQYF.

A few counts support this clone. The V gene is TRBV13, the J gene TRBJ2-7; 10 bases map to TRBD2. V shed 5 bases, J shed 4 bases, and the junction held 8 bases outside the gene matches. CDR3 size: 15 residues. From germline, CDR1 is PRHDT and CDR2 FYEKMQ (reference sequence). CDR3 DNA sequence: TGTGCCAGCAGCAGGGGACTAGCGAGCTCTTACGAGCAGTACTTC. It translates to CASSRGLASSYEQYF.

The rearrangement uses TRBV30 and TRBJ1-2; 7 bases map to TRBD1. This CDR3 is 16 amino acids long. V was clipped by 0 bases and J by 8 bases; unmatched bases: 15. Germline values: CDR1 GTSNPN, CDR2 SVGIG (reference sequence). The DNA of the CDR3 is TGTGCCTGGAGTGTAAAGGGGGCGACAGTAATTGGCGGCTACACCTTC. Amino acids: CAWSVKGATVIGGYTF.

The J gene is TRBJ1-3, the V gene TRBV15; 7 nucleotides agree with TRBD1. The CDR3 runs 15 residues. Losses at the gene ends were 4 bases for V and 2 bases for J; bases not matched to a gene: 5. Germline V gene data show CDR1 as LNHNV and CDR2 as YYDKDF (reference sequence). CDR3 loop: CATSKKTGPGNTIYF. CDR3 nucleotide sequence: TGTGCCACCAGCAAAAAGACAGGGCCTGGAAACACCATATATTTT.

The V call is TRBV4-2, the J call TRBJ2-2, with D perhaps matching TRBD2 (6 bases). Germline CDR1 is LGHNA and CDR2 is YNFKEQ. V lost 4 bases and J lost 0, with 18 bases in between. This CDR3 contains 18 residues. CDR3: CASSPSMASVANTGELFF. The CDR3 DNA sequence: TGTGCCAGCAGCCCGTCTATGGCTAGCGTCGCGAACACCGGGGAGCTGTTTTTT.

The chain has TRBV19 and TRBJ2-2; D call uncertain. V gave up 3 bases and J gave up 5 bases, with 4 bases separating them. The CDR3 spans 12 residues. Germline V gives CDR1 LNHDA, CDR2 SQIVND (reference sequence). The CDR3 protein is CASSIGTGELFF. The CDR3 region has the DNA TGTGCCAGTAGTATCGGTACCGGGGAGCTGTTTTTT.

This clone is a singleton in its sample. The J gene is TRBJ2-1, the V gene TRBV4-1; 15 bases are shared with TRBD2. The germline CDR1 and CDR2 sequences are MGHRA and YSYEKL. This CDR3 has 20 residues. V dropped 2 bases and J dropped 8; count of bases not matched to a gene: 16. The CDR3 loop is CASSQPSGLAGGGFMYEQFF. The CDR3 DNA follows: TGCGCCAGCAGCCAACCCTCAGGACTAGCGGGAGGGGGTTTTATGTATGAGCAGTTCTTC.

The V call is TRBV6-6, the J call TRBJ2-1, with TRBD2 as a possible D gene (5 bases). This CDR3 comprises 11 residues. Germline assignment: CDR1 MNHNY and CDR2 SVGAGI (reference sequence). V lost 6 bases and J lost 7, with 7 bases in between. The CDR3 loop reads CASSPGNEQFF. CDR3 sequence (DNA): TGTGCCAGCAGCCCGGGAAATGAGCAGTTCTTC.

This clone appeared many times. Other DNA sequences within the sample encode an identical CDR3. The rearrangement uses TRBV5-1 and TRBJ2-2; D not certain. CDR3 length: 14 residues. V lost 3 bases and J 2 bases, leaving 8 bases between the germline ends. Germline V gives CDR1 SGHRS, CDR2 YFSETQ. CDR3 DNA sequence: TGCGCCAGCAGCTACACTGTTAACACCGGGGAGCTGTTTTTT. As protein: CASSYTVNTGELFF. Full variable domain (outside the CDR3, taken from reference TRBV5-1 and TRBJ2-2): KAGVTQTPRYLIKTRGQQVTLSCSPISGHRSVSWYQQTPGQGLQFLFEYFSETQRNKGNFPGRFSGRQFSNSRSEMNVSTLELGDSALYLCASSYTVNTGELFFGEGSRLTVL.

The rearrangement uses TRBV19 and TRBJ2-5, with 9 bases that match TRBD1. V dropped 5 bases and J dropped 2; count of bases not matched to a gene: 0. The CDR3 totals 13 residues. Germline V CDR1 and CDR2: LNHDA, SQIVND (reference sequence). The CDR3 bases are TGTGCCAGTAGTGACAGGGGGCAAGAGACCCAGTACTTC. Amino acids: CASSDRGQETQYF.

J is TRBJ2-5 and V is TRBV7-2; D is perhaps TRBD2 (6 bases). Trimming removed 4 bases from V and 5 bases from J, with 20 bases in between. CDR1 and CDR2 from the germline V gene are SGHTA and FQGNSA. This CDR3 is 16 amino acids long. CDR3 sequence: CASSSWDSPEDETQYF. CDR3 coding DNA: TGTGCCAGCAGCTCATGGGACTCTCCAGAGGACGAGACCCAGTACTTC.

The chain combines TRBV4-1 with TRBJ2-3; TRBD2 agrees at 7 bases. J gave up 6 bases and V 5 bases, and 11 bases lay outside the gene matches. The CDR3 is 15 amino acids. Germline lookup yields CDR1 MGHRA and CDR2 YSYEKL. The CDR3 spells CASSYAGGLMDTQYF. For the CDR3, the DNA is TGCGCCAGCAGCTACGCCGGGGGGTTAATGGATACGCAGTATTTT.

In DNA, the CDR3 is TGTGCCAGCAGGGGGGGACAGCCTCGGGAAAAACTGTTTTTT. Encoded protein: CASRGGQPREKLFF. The chain links TRBV6-1 to TRBJ1-4; 7 nucleotides match TRBD1. Looked up from germline, CDR1 is MNHNS and CDR2 is SASEGT. V dropped 6 bases and J dropped 8; count of bases not matched to a gene: 9. CDR3 length: 14 residues.

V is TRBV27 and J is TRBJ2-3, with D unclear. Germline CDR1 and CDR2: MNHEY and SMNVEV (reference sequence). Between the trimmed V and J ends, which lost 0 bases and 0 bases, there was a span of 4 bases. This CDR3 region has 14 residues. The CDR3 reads CASSLSTSTDTQYF. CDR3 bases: TGTGCCAGCAGTTTATCGACGAGCACAGATACGCAGTATTTT.

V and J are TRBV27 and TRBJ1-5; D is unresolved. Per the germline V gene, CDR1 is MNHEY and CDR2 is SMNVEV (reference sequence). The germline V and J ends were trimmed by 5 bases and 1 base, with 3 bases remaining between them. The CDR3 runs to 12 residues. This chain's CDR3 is CASSTSNQPQHF. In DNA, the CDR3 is TGTGCCAGCAGTACGAGCAATCAGCCCCAGCATTTT.

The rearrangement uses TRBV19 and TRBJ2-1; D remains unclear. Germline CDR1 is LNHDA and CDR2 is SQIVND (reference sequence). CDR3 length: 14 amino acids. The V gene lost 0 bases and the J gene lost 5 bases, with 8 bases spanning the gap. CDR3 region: CASSIDGANNEQFF. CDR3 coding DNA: TGTGCCAGTAGTATAGATGGCGCGAACAATGAGCAGTTCTTC.

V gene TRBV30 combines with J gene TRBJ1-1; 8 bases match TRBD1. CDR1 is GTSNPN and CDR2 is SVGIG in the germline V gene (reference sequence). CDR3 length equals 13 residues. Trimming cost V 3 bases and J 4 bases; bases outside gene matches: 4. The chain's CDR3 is CAWSQDRVTEAFF. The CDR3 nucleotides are TGTGCCTGGAGCCAGGACAGGGTCACTGAAGCTTTCTTT.

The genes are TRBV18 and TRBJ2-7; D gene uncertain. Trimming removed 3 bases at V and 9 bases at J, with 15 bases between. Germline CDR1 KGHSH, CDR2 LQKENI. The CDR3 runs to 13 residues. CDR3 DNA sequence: TGTGCCAGCTCACCCGACTCCGCTAGTGCGCAGTACTTC. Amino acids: CASSPDSASAQYF. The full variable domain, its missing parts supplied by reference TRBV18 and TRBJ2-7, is NAGVMQNPRHLVRRRGQEARLRCSPMKGHSHVYWYRQLPEEGLKFMVYLQKENIIDESGMPKERFSAEFPKEGPSILRIQQVVRGDSAAYFCASSPDSASAQYFGPGTRLTVT.

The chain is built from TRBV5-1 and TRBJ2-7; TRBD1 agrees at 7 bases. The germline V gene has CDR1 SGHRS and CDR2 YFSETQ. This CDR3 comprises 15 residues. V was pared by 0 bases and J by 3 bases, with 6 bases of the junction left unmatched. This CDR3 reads CASSLAGTAFYEQYF. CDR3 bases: TGCGCCAGCAGCTTGGCCGGGACAGCGTTCTACGAGCAGTACTTC.

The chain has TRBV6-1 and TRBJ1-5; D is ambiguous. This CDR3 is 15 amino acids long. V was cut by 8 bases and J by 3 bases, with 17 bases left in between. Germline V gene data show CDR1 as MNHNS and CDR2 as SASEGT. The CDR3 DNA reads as TGTGCCAGCGGGGAGGTGTACGGAGTCAATCAGCCCCAGCATTTT. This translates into CASGEVYGVNQPQHF.

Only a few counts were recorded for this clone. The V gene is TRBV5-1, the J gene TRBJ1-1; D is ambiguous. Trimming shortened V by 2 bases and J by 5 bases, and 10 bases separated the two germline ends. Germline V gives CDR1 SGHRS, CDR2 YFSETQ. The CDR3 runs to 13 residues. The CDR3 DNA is TGCGCCAGCAGCTTAGACACCGTAACTGAAGCTTTCTTT. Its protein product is CASSLDTVTEAFF.

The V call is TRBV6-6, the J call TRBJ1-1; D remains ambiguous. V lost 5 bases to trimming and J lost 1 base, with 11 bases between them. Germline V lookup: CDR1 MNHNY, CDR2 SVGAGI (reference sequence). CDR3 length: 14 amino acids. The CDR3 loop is CASSLTGRNTEAFF. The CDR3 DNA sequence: TGTGCCAGCAGTCTAACCGGCAGGAACACTGAAGCTTTCTTT.

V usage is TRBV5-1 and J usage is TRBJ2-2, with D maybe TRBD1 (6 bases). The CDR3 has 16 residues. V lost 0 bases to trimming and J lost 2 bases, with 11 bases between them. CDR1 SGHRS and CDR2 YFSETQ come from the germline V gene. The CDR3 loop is CASSLVPGVNTGELFF. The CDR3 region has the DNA TGCGCCAGCAGCTTGGTTCCAGGGGTTAACACCGGGGAGCTGTTTTTT.

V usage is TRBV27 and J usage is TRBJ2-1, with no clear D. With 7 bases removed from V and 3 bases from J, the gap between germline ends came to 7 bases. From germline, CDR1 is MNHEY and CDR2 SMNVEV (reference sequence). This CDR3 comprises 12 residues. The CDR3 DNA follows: TGTGCCAGCAAGGACGGCTACAATGAGCAGTTCTTC. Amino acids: CASKDGYNEQFF.